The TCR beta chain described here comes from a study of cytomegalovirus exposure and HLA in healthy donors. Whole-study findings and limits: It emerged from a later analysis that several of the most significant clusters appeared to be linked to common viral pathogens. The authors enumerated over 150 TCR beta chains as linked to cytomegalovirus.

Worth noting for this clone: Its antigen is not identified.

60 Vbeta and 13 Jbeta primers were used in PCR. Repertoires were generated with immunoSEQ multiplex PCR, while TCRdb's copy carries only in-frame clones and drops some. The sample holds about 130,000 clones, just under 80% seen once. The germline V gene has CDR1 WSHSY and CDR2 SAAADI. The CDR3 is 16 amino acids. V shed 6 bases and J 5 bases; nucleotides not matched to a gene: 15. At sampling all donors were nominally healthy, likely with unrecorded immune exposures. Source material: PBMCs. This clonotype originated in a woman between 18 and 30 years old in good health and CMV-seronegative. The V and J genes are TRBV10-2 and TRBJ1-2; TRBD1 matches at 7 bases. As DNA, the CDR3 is TGCGCCAGCAGCCTTACCGCTGGACAGGAAGGGTATGGCTACACCTTC. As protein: CASSLTAGQEGYGYTF.